The 27 T cell receptor beta chains below all came from one sample that was sequenced in a study of blood T cell repertoires in COVID-19. Profiled with immunoSEQ multiplex PCR; TCRdb holds only in-frame clones, not every one. This sample carries under 250,000 clones, 86% of them seen once, and the ten largest clones take around 1.5%. The sequenced sample consisted of peripheral blood. The receptor set was obtained from a woman aged 60 to 75 who had recovered from COVID-19.

V and J are TRBV7-8 and TRBJ1-2; D not certain. The length of the CDR3 is 14 residues. The ends were cut back, 2 bases at V and 2 bases at J, with 9 bases in the middle. CDR1 and CDR2 (germline): SGHVS, FQNEAQ. The CDR3 region is CASSLSGLNYGYTF. The DNA for the CDR3 is TGTGCCAGCAGCTTATCGGGGTTGAACTATGGCTACACCTTC. Using reference TRBV7-8 and TRBJ1-2 for the parts outside the CDR3, the full variable domain is GAGVSQSPRYKVAKRGQDVALRCDPISGHVSLFWYQQALGQGPEFLTYFQNEAQLDKSGLPSDRFFAERPEGSVSTLKIQRTQQEDSAVYLCASSLSGLNYGYTFGSGTRLTVV.

The CDR3 DNA is TGCGCCAGCAGTAAGGGGCTGATATACGAGCAGTTCTTC. This translates into CASSKGLIYEQFF. The chain employs TRBV10-1 and TRBJ2-1, with D possibly being TRBD1 (5 bases). Germline CDR1 is WNHNN and CDR2 is SYGVQD (reference sequence). V lost 5 bases to trimming and J lost 10 bases, with 15 bases between them. The CDR3 covers 13 residues.

The J gene is TRBJ1-1, the V gene TRBV11-2; 8 nucleotides align to TRBD1. V lost 5 bases to trimming and J lost 1 base; unmatched junction nucleotides: 6. CDR3 length: 15 amino acids. Germline CDR1 is SGHAT and CDR2 is FQNNGV. The CDR3 spells CASSPWTGTNTEAFF. DNA for the CDR3: TGTGCCAGCAGCCCTTGGACAGGGACGAACACTGAAGCTTTCTTT. Combining the CDR3 with reference TRBV11-2 and TRBJ1-1 gives the whole variable domain EAGVAQSPRYKIIEKRQSVAFWCNPISGHATLYWYQQILGQGPKLLIQFQNNGVVDDSQLPKDRFSAERLKGVDSTLKIQPAKLEDSAVYLCASSPWTGTNTEAFFGQGTRLTVV.

The rearrangement joins TRBV18 to TRBJ2-1, with 8 bases fitting TRBD2. CDR1 is KGHSH and CDR2 is LQKENI in the germline V gene. This CDR3 spans 16 amino acids. After removal of 3 bases from V and 2 bases from J, the junction contained 6 bases not matched to a gene. CDR3: CASSPPRGGPYNEQFF. The DNA for the CDR3 is TGTGCCAGCTCACCCCCTCGGGGGGGGCCCTACAATGAGCAGTTCTTC.

The chain carries TRBV7-3 and TRBJ1-1, with a possible D match to TRBD1 (5 bases). The germline V and J ends were trimmed by 5 bases and 2 bases, with 9 bases remaining between them. The CDR3 totals 13 residues. In germline, CDR1 is SGHTA, CDR2 FQGTGA. CDR3 bases: TGTGCCAGCAGCACAGGACACAACACTGAAGCTTTCTTT. Its protein is CASSTGHNTEAFF.

The chain carries TRBV29-1 and TRBJ2-1; D remains ambiguous. The CDR3 spans 14 residues. Trimming left V 4 bases short and J 3 bases short, with 13 bases between. The germline V gene encodes CDR1 SQVTM and CDR2 ANQGSEA. For the CDR3, the DNA is TGCAGCGTTGGGGTAGGCGGCTACTACAATGAGCAGTTCTTC. Protein: CSVGVGGYYNEQFF.

The chain combines TRBV15 with TRBJ1-3, with D maybe TRBD1 (6 bases). The CDR3 has 14 amino acids. Germline V gene sequence: CDR1 LNHNV, CDR2 YYDKDF (reference sequence). Trimming stripped 0 bases from V and 3 bases from J, with 6 bases between. The CDR3 region has the DNA TGTGCCACCAGCAGAGACAGGGGTGGAAACACCATATATTTT. Translation gives CATSRDRGGNTIYF.

V usage is TRBV29-1 and J usage is TRBJ1-2; D is possibly TRBD1 (6 bases). Trimming took 6 bases from V and 8 from J, leaving 19 bases between them. Germline values: CDR1 SQVTM, CDR2 ANQGSEA. The CDR3 loop spans 13 amino acids. The chain's CDR3 is CSVIQGSPVGYTF. The CDR3 DNA follows: TGCAGCGTAATACAGGGTTCTCCCGTGGGCTACACCTTC.

This clone turned up a few times. V gene TRBV28 combines with J gene TRBJ2-7; 15 bases align to TRBD2. Germline values: CDR1 MDHEN, CDR2 SYDVKM. The V and J ends lost 5 bases and 2 bases, in that order; junction bases with no gene match: 7. The CDR3 length is 17 residues. CDR3 bases: TGTGCCAGCAGTCCCGGGACTAGCGGGGGGCCTGCCTACGAGCAGTACTTC. It is translated as CASSPGTSGGPAYEQYF.

The chain recombines TRBV7-2 with TRBJ2-4; no clear D gene. This CDR3 is built from 15 residues. Trimming removed 3 bases from V and 0 bases from J, with 9 bases in between. CDR1 SGHTA and CDR2 FQGNSA come from the germline V gene. CDR3 in amino acids: CASSFAIGAKNIQYF. CDR3 coding DNA: TGTGCCAGCAGCTTTGCTATCGGAGCCAAAAACATTCAGTACTTC.

The chain recombines TRBV20-1 with TRBJ2-3; D gene uncertain. The CDR3 length is 11 residues. The germline V gene encodes CDR1 DFQATT and CDR2 SNEGSKA (reference sequence). V lost 5 bases, J lost 4 bases, and 7 bases lay in between. CDR3 region: CSAPRADTQYF. CDR3 in DNA: TGCAGTGCTCCGAGAGCAGATACGCAGTATTTT.

The V gene is TRBV9, the J gene TRBJ1-2; TRBD1 is a possible D gene (6 bases). Trimming shortened V by 5 bases and J by 14 bases, and 16 bases separated the two germline ends. The CDR3 totals 11 residues. Germline V gene sequence: CDR1 SGDLS, CDR2 YYNGEE. CDR3 nucleotide sequence: TGTGCCAGCAGGTTTACAGGGCTGATGACCTTC. Protein product: CASRFTGLMTF.

The chain employs TRBV6-5 and TRBJ1-6; 7 nucleotides match TRBD1. With V trimmed by 10 bases and J by 7 bases, 10 bases remained unmatched. Germline CDR1 reads MNHEY; CDR2 reads SVGAGI. The CDR3 spans 14 residues. Here the CDR3 reads CATGQPLGNSPLHF. As DNA, the CDR3 is TGTGCCACGGGACAGCCTCTGGGGAATTCACCCCTCCACTTT.

This chain joins TRBV7-3 and TRBJ2-7, with 7 nucleotides matching TRBD1. The V and J ends lost 5 bases and 2 bases, in that order; junction bases with no gene match: 12. The CDR3 runs 16 residues. The V gene's germline CDR1 is SGHTA and CDR2 FQGTGA. The CDR3 region has the DNA TGTGCCAGCAGCCTCCCCCCGGGACAGATAACCTACGAGCAGTACTTC. It codes for CASSLPPGQITYEQYF.

The sample holds a few counts of this clone. The identical CDR3 is also encoded by other nucleotide sequences in the sample. The gene calls are TRBV19 and TRBJ1-5; possibly TRBD1 for D (5 bases). V was pared by 7 bases and J by 4 bases, with 11 bases between. Germline-derived CDR1 and CDR2 are LNHDA and SQIVND (reference sequence). The CDR3 is made up of 13 amino acids. The CDR3 is CASNRGVNQPQHF. DNA for the CDR3: TGTGCCAGTAACCGGGGGGTGAATCAGCCCCAGCATTTT.

This clone was detected once. The rearrangement uses TRBV9 and TRBJ1-2; tentative D call: TRBD1 (6 bases). Between the trimmed V and J ends, which lost 0 bases and 5 bases, there was a span of 14 bases. The CDR3 covers 15 residues. Germline-derived CDR1 and CDR2 are SGDLS and YYNGEE. CDR3 DNA: TGTGCCAGCAGCGTAGCCTGGACAGTAGAGTATGGCTACACCTTC. Amino acid sequence: CASSVAWTVEYGYTF. The whole variable domain, filled in from reference TRBV9 and TRBJ1-2, reads DSGVTQTPKHLITATGQRVTLRCSPRSGDLSVYWYQQSLDQGLQFLIQYYNGEERAKGNILERFSAQQFPDLHSELNLSSLELGDSALYFCASSVAWTVEYGYTFGSGTRLTVV.

The count of this clone is one. The rearrangement uses TRBV21-1 and TRBJ2-5; the listed D gene, TRBD2, was not tested against the DNA. TRBV21-1 is described as a pseudogene. The CDR3 consists of 18 residues. CDR3 protein: CASSKCSGGVTVRETQYF. CDR3 nucleotides: TGTGCCAGCAGCAAATGTAGCGGGGGCGTCACGGTGAGGGAGACCCAGTACTTC.

The rearrangement joins TRBV6-5 to TRBJ2-7, with no clear D. This CDR3 spans 11 amino acids. The V and J ends lost 8 bases and 2 bases respectively, with 7 bases between them. Germline CDR1 MNHEY, CDR2 SVGAGI. CDR3 region: CASSSPYEQYF. Written as DNA, the CDR3 is TGTGCCAGCTCATCCCCCTACGAGCAGTACTTC.

The chain has TRBV6-5 and TRBJ2-3; possible D gene TRBD1, 6 bases. V was cut by 8 bases and J by 3 bases, with 18 bases left in between. Germline V CDR1 and CDR2: MNHEY, SVGAGI. There are 15 residues in the CDR3. In DNA, the CDR3 is TGTGCCAGCCTGAGGGACAATCTAGCAACAGATACGCAGTATTTT. This encodes CASLRDNLATDTQYF.

The chain links TRBV5-1 to TRBJ2-1; a possible D gene is TRBD2 (6 bases). V lost 0 bases to trimming and J lost 0 bases, with 19 bases between them. Germline CDR1 and CDR2: SGHRS and YFSETQ. The CDR3 extends over 19 amino acids. The CDR3 sequence: CASSLDGAAGTSSYNEQFF. Here the CDR3 DNA reads TGCGCCAGCAGCTTGGATGGGGCAGCGGGCACCAGCTCCTACAATGAGCAGTTCTTC.

The chain couples TRBV28 to TRBJ1-5, with D perhaps matching TRBD1 (5 bases). This CDR3 region has 14 residues. CDR1 and CDR2 (germline): MDHEN, SYDVKM. With 3 bases removed from V and 5 bases from J, the gap between germline ends came to 11 bases. The CDR3 here is CASSFYQGYQPQHF. CDR3 nucleotides: TGTGCCAGCAGTTTCTATCAGGGATATCAGCCCCAGCATTTT. The whole variable domain, remainder taken from reference TRBV28 and TRBJ1-5, is DVKVTQSSRYLVKRTGEKVFLECVQDMDHENMFWYRQDPGLGLRLIYFSYDVKMKEKGDIPEGYSVSREKKERFSLILESASTNQTSMYLCASSFYQGYQPQHFGDGTRLSIL.

This clone was picked up a small number of times. The chain carries TRBV25-1 and TRBJ1-2; D is undetermined. The germline CDR1 and CDR2 sequences are MGHDK and SYGVNS. The CDR3 sequence is 15 residues long. Trimming removed 3 bases from V and 2 bases from J, with 13 bases in between. The CDR3 is CASSERSSGNYGYTF. CDR3 bases: TGTGCCAGCAGTGAGAGGTCATCCGGCAACTATGGCTACACCTTC.

This chain links TRBV18 with TRBJ2-1, with TRBD2 matching 13 bases. This CDR3 has 19 residues. V shed 4 bases, J shed 2 bases, and the junction held 11 bases outside the gene matches. Germline CDR1 is KGHSH and CDR2 is LQKENI. CDR3 bases: TGTGCCAGCTCACTCGGGACTAGCGGGGATGCCAGCCCCTACAATGAGCAGTTCTTC. Translated: CASSLGTSGDASPYNEQFF.

This chain uses TRBV5-1 with TRBJ1-3, with TRBD1 as a possible D gene (5 bases). The V gene lost 0 bases and the J gene lost 0 bases, with 10 bases spanning the gap. Germline V gene sequence: CDR1 SGHRS, CDR2 YFSETQ. CDR3 length equals 16 residues. This CDR3 is CASSLGGGSSGNTIYF. In DNA form, the CDR3 reads TGCGCCAGCAGCTTGGGGGGCGGCTCCTCTGGAAACACCATATATTTT.

The chain links TRBV7-8 to TRBJ2-4; D not resolved. CDR3 length: 16 residues. V was clipped by 5 bases and J by 1 base, with 15 bases between them. Germline CDR1 is SGHVS and CDR2 is FQNEAQ. In DNA form, the CDR3 reads TGTGCCAGCAGCCGTGCCGAGAATGAGGCCAAAAACATTCAGTACTTC. Residues: CASSRAENEAKNIQYF.

V is TRBV19 and J is TRBJ2-7; D ambiguous. The CDR3 extends over 14 amino acids. V was clipped by 5 bases and J by 2 bases, with 13 bases between them. In germline, CDR1 is LNHDA, CDR2 SQIVND (reference sequence). CDR3 sequence (DNA): TGTGCCAGTAGTGCGACACAATCCCCCTACGAGCAGTACTTC. Translating it yields CASSATQSPYEQYF.

The V and J genes are TRBV7-9 and TRBJ1-5; D gene ambiguous. The CDR3 loop spans 15 amino acids. Germline CDR1 is SEHNR and CDR2 is FQNEAQ (reference sequence). The germline V and J ends were trimmed by 2 bases and 0 bases, with 8 bases remaining between them. CDR3: CASSLQDSSNQPQHF. The CDR3 DNA follows: TGTGCCAGCAGCTTACAGGACTCTAGCAATCAGCCCCAGCATTTT.